The next 28 T cell receptor beta chains were all read from a single sample in a study of T cell repertoires in cytomegalovirus infection. Using its own MiXCR run on the reads, TCRdb lists one record per CDR3 protein. The sample yields roughly 570,000 distinct CDR3 sequences, about 39% seen once. Their antigen targets remain unknown. Sequencing used cultured PBMCs, obtained from culture after CMV antigen stimulation. These receptors all stem from a human donor in good health (CMV status not recorded). Some clones in this sample may be carry-over from other donors' samples.

The chain carries TRBV11-2 and TRBJ2-1; 8 bases align to TRBD2. V shed 5 bases and J 6 bases; nucleotides not matched to a gene: 9. The V gene's germline CDR1 is SGHAT and CDR2 FQNNGV. The CDR3 is 15 residues long. The CDR3 loop reads CASSPIAGKSNEQFF. In nucleotides, the CDR3 is TGTGCCAGCAGCCCAATAGCGGGGAAATCCAATGAGCAGTTCTTC.

The rearrangement links TRBV6-2 or TRBV6-3 to TRBJ2-3; TRBD2 aligns across 10 bases. The trim removed 0 bases at V and 6 bases at J, leaving 9 bases unmatched. Germline CDR1 MNHEY, CDR2 SVGEGT. The CDR3 runs 17 residues. CDR3 sequence (DNA): TGTGCCAGCAGTTACTCGTTACAGCGGGAGGGCGCGGATACGCAGTATTTT. Amino acids: CASSYSLQREGADTQYF.

The table lists this clonotype with a count of one. V gene TRBV6-4 combines with J gene TRBJ2-2, with a weak D call TRBD1 (6 bases). CDR3 size: 17 residues. Trimming stripped 5 bases from V and 3 bases from J, with 19 bases between. Per the germline V gene, CDR1 is MRHNA and CDR2 is SNTAGT. DNA for the CDR3: TGTGCCAGCAGTCCCACAGGGTTTTCTTCGGACACCGGGGAGCTGTTTTTT. Protein: CASSPTGFSSDTGELFF.

This clonotype was counted a few times. The genes are TRBV6-1 and TRBJ1-4; 8 bases fit TRBD1. The germline V gene has CDR1 MNHNS and CDR2 SASEGT. The CDR3 loop spans 16 amino acids. Trimming removed 8 bases from V and 0 bases from J; junction bases left unmatched: 8. The CDR3 protein is CASRDRHYATNEKLFF. The CDR3 DNA follows: TGTGCCAGCCGGGACAGGCACTATGCAACTAATGAAAAACTGTTTTTT.

This clonotype was observed at least ten times. The rearrangement links TRBV7-2 to TRBJ1-1; D is possibly TRBD1 (5 bases). The V gene's germline CDR1 is SGHTA and CDR2 FQGNSA. The CDR3 consists of 14 residues. The V and J ends lost 1 base and 6 bases respectively, with 12 bases between them. CDR3 amino acids: CASSLEHGGPEAFF. The CDR3, as DNA: TGTGCCAGCAGCTTAGAACACGGGGGACCTGAAGCTTTCTTT. Looking up the rest from reference TRBV7-2 and TRBJ1-1 gives the full variable domain: GAGVSQSPSNKVTEKGKDVELRCDPISGHTALYWYRQSLGQGLEFLIYFQGNSAPDKSGLPSDRFSAERTGGSVSTLTIQRTQQEDSAVYLCASSLEHGGPEAFFGQGTRLTVV.

There are a few counts of this clonotype. This chain links TRBV7-6 with TRBJ2-5, with D possibly TRBD2 on 5 matching bases. CDR1 is SGHVS, CDR2 FNYEAQ, per germline. The CDR3 is 15 amino acids. The V gene lost 2 bases and the J gene lost 9 bases, with 19 bases spanning the gap. CDR3 sequence reads: CASSLYNRGLPPQYF. CDR3 coding DNA: TGTGCCAGCAGCTTATACAACCGAGGGCTTCCTCCCCAGTACTTC.

V and J are TRBV20-1 and TRBJ2-3; D is undetermined. CDR3 length equals 13 residues. Looked up from germline, CDR1 is DFQATT and CDR2 is SNEGSKA (reference sequence). V lost 6 bases, J lost 1 base, and 11 bases lay in between. CDR3 sequence: CSATPDGTDTQYF. Written as DNA, the CDR3 is TGCAGTGCAACGCCTGACGGCACAGATACGCAGTATTTT.

V gene TRBV7-6 combines with J gene TRBJ1-3, with TRBD1 identical over 8 bases. After removal of 6 bases from V and 7 bases from J, the junction contained 14 bases not matched to a gene. CDR3 length: 16 amino acids. Germline CDR1 SGHVS, CDR2 FNYEAQ. The CDR3 DNA sequence: TGTGCCAGCAGTATTCCCCCAGGGGGCGTCTACAACACCATATATTTT. Translation: CASSIPPGGVYNTIYF.

This clonotype occurred a few times. V usage is TRBV7-9 and J usage is TRBJ1-2; no clear D. The CDR3 runs 13 residues. The V gene lost 2 bases and the J gene lost 4 bases, with 8 bases spanning the gap. The germline V gene has CDR1 SEHNR and CDR2 FQNEAQ (reference sequence). DNA of the CDR3: TGTGCCAGCAGCTTACAGGCGACCTATGGCTACACCTTC. Encoded protein: CASSLQATYGYTF.

This rearrangement joins TRBV2 to TRBJ1-6; a possible D gene is TRBD1 (6 bases). CDR3 length: 13 amino acids. V dropped 6 bases and J dropped 5 bases, with 8 bases sitting between them. The germline gives CDR1 SNHLY, CDR2 FYNNEI. CDR3 bases: TGTGCCAGCAGCTACAGGGATAATTCACCCCTCCACTTT. Translation gives CASSYRDNSPLHF.

The chain links TRBV2 to TRBJ1-2; D remains ambiguous. The CDR3 is 12 residues long. Germline lookup yields CDR1 SNHLY and CDR2 FYNNEI. Trimming left V 6 bases short and J 4 bases short, with 9 bases between. For the CDR3, the DNA is TGTGCCAGCAGGTTAGAGGGCTATGGCTACACCTTC. Its protein is CASRLEGYGYTF.

This sequence joins TRBV19 and TRBJ1-1; D gene uncertain. Looked up from germline, CDR1 is LNHDA and CDR2 is SQIVND (reference sequence). The ends were cut back, 3 bases at V and 1 base at J, with 15 bases in the middle. This CDR3 is built from 16 residues. CDR3: CASSILAGRPNTEAFF. The CDR3, as DNA: TGTGCCAGTAGTATCCTTGCGGGGAGACCGAACACTGAAGCTTTCTTT.

The rearrangement joins TRBV6-2 or TRBV6-3 to TRBJ2-3; TRBD1 might be the D (5 bases). There are 13 residues in the CDR3. Trimming took off 2 bases at V and 7 bases at J, with 10 bases between the two ends. CDR1 is MNHEY, CDR2 SVGEGT, per germline. The CDR3 bases are TGTGCCAGCAGTTACGGTCAGGGAAATACGCAGTATTTT. Translating it yields CASSYGQGNTQYF.

This clonotype has only a few counts. The chain recombines TRBV7-6 with TRBJ1-4, with TRBD1 identical over 9 bases. The junction had 8 bases not matched to a gene; V was cut back by 7 bases and J by 8 bases. This CDR3 spans 14 amino acids. Germline CDR1 and CDR2: SGHVS and FNYEAQ. CDR3 protein: CASNAPGQGEKLFF. The CDR3 DNA reads as TGTGCCAGCAACGCACCGGGACAGGGAGAAAAACTGTTTTTT.

J is TRBJ2-1 and V is TRBV19; 8 bases align to TRBD2. The germline gives CDR1 LNHDA, CDR2 SQIVND (reference sequence). The CDR3 contains 16 residues. V was clipped by 0 bases and J by 2 bases; unmatched bases: 3. The chain's CDR3 is CASSIDGGGPYNEQFF. CDR3 coding DNA: TGTGCCAGTAGTATAGATGGCGGGGGGCCCTACAATGAGCAGTTCTTC.

V usage is TRBV20-1 and J usage is TRBJ1-1, with 7 bases lining up with TRBD1. Germline V gene lookup returns CDR1 DFQATT and CDR2 SNEGSKA (reference sequence). The V and J ends lost 6 bases and 5 bases, in that order; junction bases with no gene match: 9. The CDR3 is made up of 13 amino acids. CDR3 protein: CSALFTGVTEAFF. CDR3 sequence (DNA): TGCAGTGCACTCTTTACAGGGGTAACTGAAGCTTTCTTT.

A few counts support this clonotype. The chain combines TRBV7-2 with TRBJ2-7; 10 bases line up with TRBD2. Germline CDR1 is SGHTA and CDR2 is FQGNSA. The CDR3 contains 13 residues. V was pared by 10 bases and J by 2 bases, with 5 bases of the junction left unmatched. The CDR3: CAIRTSGTYEQYF. DNA of the CDR3: TGTGCCATCCGGACTAGCGGTACCTACGAGCAGTACTTC. Full variable domain (remainder filled in from reference TRBV7-2 and TRBJ2-7): GAGVSQSPSNKVTEKGKDVELRCDPISGHTALYWYRQSLGQGLEFLIYFQGNSAPDKSGLPSDRFSAERTGGSVSTLTIQRTQQEDSAVYLCAIRTSGTYEQYFGPGTRLTVT.

In its sample, this clonotype was seen a few times. The chain is built from TRBV19 and TRBJ1-2; perhaps TRBD1 as D (6 bases). Trimming took off 7 bases at V and 7 bases at J, with 10 bases between the two ends. Germline CDR1 reads LNHDA; CDR2 reads SQIVND (reference sequence). The CDR3 spans 11 residues. DNA for the CDR3: TGTGCCAGTACACAGGGACGTGGCTACACCTTC. Protein: CASTQGRGYTF.

The sample holds a few counts of this clonotype. V gene TRBV29-1 combines with J gene TRBJ2-4; tentative D call: TRBD2 (5 bases). CDR3 length equals 12 residues. The germline V and J ends were trimmed by 7 bases and 6 bases, with 13 bases remaining between them. Germline loops: CDR1 SQVTM, CDR2 ANQGSEA. CDR3 DNA: TGCAGCGCTGGGGAGAACATAAACATTCAGTACTTC. It translates to CSAGENINIQYF.

The table lists this clonotype with many counts. The chain combines TRBV7-2 with TRBJ2-7; possible D gene TRBD1, 5 bases. The CDR3 spans 15 residues. CDR1 is SGHTA and CDR2 is FQGNSA in the germline V gene. The V and J ends lost 3 bases and 2 bases respectively, with 14 bases between them. CDR3 sequence: CASSFATVATYEQYF. The CDR3 region has the DNA TGTGCCAGCAGCTTTGCGACAGTTGCAACCTACGAGCAGTACTTC.

The chain has TRBV7-8 and TRBJ2-3; D remains ambiguous. Germline CDR1 reads SGHVS; CDR2 reads FQNEAQ. This CDR3 is 14 amino acids long. Trimming took 7 bases from V and 3 from J, leaving 14 bases between them. The CDR3 region is CASTPPYRTDTQYF. For the CDR3, the DNA is TGTGCCAGCACCCCCCCCTATAGAACAGATACGCAGTATTTT.

This clonotype was observed a handful of times. The chain employs TRBV6-1 and TRBJ2-5; TRBD2 agrees at 12 bases. The CDR3 spans 14 residues. V shed 6 bases, J shed 4 bases, and the junction held 3 bases outside the gene matches. Germline loops: CDR1 MNHNS, CDR2 SASEGT. The CDR3: CASRLGLAGETQYF. CDR3 nucleotide sequence: TGTGCCAGCAGACTGGGACTAGCGGGAGAGACCCAGTACTTC.

This clonotype was counted only a few times. The chain carries TRBV28 and TRBJ1-2, with D unresolved. The germline CDR1 and CDR2 sequences are MDHEN and SYDVKM. Trimming removed 4 bases from V and 7 bases from J, with 13 bases in between. The CDR3 is 13 residues long. The CDR3 DNA is TGTGCCAGCAGTTACGGTGGATCTACTGGCTACACCTTC. Translation: CASSYGGSTGYTF.

The chain is built from TRBV12-3 or TRBV12-4 and TRBJ1-3; D may be TRBD1 (6 bases). Trimming took 6 bases from V and 9 from J, leaving 15 bases between them. This CDR3 has 13 residues. DNA of the CDR3: TGTGCCAGCAGACCCACAGGGTCAGGCACCATATATTTT. Translated, it gives CASRPTGSGTIYF.

About this clonotype: A much bigger clone sits one base away, suggesting this may be a read error. No conserved phenylalanine or tryptophan is present at the end of the CDR3, so a read error is the likely explanation. The rearrangement joins TRBV7-2 to TRBJ2-1; tentative D call: TRBD2 (5 bases). Trimming stripped 1 base from V and 3 bases from J, with 10 bases between. The CDR3 has 15 residues. Looked up from germline, CDR1 is SGHTA and CDR2 is FQGNSA. This chain's CDR3 is CASSLGIGLYNEQFV. The CDR3 nucleotides read TGTGCCAGCAGCTTAGGAATAGGACTCTACAATGAGCAGTTCGTC.

This clonotype has a handful of counts. The chain links TRBV7-8 to TRBJ2-2; 8 bases line up with TRBD1. Per germline, CDR1 SGHVS and CDR2 FQNEAQ. This CDR3 has 15 amino acids. The V segment lost 3 bases and the J segment 7 bases; nucleotides outside the gene matches: 7. The CDR3 DNA sequence: TGTGCCAGCAGCTTGGCCAGGGGGCTTGTCGGGGAGCTGTTTTTT. This encodes CASSLARGLVGELFF.

This rearrangement joins TRBV7-2 to TRBJ2-3, with D possibly being TRBD2 (7 bases). CDR1 and CDR2 from the germline V gene are SGHTA and FQGNSA. The CDR3 length is 16 residues. The V and J ends lost 1 base and 10 bases respectively, with 21 bases between them. The CDR3 protein is CASSLGVGLGGGSQYF. The CDR3 region has the DNA TGTGCCAGCAGCTTAGGAGTAGGACTAGGGGGAGGATCGCAGTATTTT.

This clonotype was counted only a few times. The chain joins TRBV6-2 or TRBV6-3 to TRBJ2-7, with 14 bases lining up with TRBD2. The V gene end was trimmed by 5 bases and the J gene end by 11 bases; junction bases not matched to a gene: 11. CDR1 is MNHEY, CDR2 SVGEGT, per germline. The CDR3 runs to 15 residues. CDR3 protein: CASSTYPGLAGVEYF. The CDR3 coding sequence is TGTGCCAGCAGTACCTACCCGGGACTAGCGGGAGTGGAGTACTTC.